These T cell receptor beta chains were read from a single sample in a study of OX40 agonist ivuxolimab in advanced cancers. Profiled with immunoSEQ multiplex PCR; TCRdb holds only in-frame clones, not every one. In the table there are tens of thousands of clones, approximately 90% of which are singletons. The sequencing used CD4+ or CD8+ T cells sorted from blood, collected in a trial of the OX40 agonist ivuxolimab. The receptors stem from an adult with an advanced solid tumor such as melanoma, head and neck, liver or kidney cancer. The CDR3 runs from the conserved cysteine through the conserved F or W. The order of the fields is clone size, J gene, CDR3 length, V gene, D gene, CDR3 protein, CDR3 DNA. A D gene is named only where the DNA matches it firmly. Clone size is shown for a subset of rows, as once, few, many or a class of expanded clone.

clone_size: .
j_call: TRBJ1-2
cdr3_length: 14
v_call: TRBV14
d_call: TRBD1
cdr3_aa: CASSQDGTVYGYTF
cdr3_nt: TGTGCCAGCAGCCAAGATGGGACAGTTTATGGCTACACCTTC

clone_size: once
j_call: TRBJ2-4
cdr3_length: 13
v_call: TRBV18
d_call: .
cdr3_aa: CASSPRSQNIQYF
cdr3_nt: TGTGCCAGCTCACCACGAAGTCAAAACATTCAGTACTTC

clone_size: .
j_call: TRBJ1-1
cdr3_length: 16
v_call: TRBV7-2
d_call: .
cdr3_aa: CASSLDGALIGTEAFF
cdr3_nt: TGTGCCAGCAGCTTAGACGGTGCCCTGATTGGCACTGAAGCTTTCTTT

clone_size: .
j_call: TRBJ2-7
cdr3_length: 16
v_call: TRBV10-3
d_call: .
cdr3_aa: CAISGGEQGLTYEQYF
cdr3_nt: TGTGCCATCAGTGGGGGCGAGCAGGGACTCACCTACGAGCAGTACTTC

clone_size: once
j_call: TRBJ1-2
cdr3_length: 14
v_call: TRBV28
d_call: .
cdr3_aa: CASSLSDSTYGYTF
cdr3_nt: TGTGCCAGCAGTTTATCAGACAGTACTTATGGCTACACCTTC

clone_size: once
j_call: TRBJ2-7
cdr3_length: 14
v_call: TRBV7-2
d_call: TRBD1
cdr3_aa: CASSLRTGGYEQYF
cdr3_nt: TGTGCCAGCAGCCTCCGGACAGGGGGCTACGAGCAGTACTTC

clone_size: .
j_call: TRBJ2-5
cdr3_length: 14
v_call: TRBV18
d_call: .
cdr3_aa: CASSPAEGRETQYF
cdr3_nt: TGTGCCAGCTCACCCGCCGAGGGCAGAGAGACCCAGTACTTC

clone_size: .
j_call: TRBJ2-3
cdr3_length: 14
v_call: TRBV29-1
d_call: .
cdr3_aa: CSVDSGAGADTQYF
cdr3_nt: TGCAGCGTTGATTCGGGCGCAGGTGCAGATACGCAGTATTTT

clone_size: .
j_call: TRBJ2-7
cdr3_length: 13
v_call: TRBV6-5
d_call: .
cdr3_aa: CASSVRQGLEQYF
cdr3_nt: TGTGCCAGCTCCGTTCGTCAGGGGCTCGAGCAGTACTTC

clone_size: .
j_call: TRBJ2-2
cdr3_length: 15
v_call: TRBV4-1
d_call: TRBD1
cdr3_aa: CASSQDRGKTGELFF
cdr3_nt: TGCGCCAGCAGCCAAGACAGGGGGAAAACCGGGGAGCTGTTTTTT

clone_size: .
j_call: TRBJ2-1
cdr3_length: 13
v_call: TRBV28
d_call: TRBD1
cdr3_aa: CAVLDRSNNEQFF
cdr3_nt: TGTGCCGTCTTGGACAGGTCTAACAATGAGCAGTTCTTC

clone_size: few
j_call: TRBJ1-5
cdr3_length: 12
v_call: TRBV12-2
d_call: .
cdr3_aa: CASRLVPQPQHF
cdr3_nt: TGTGCAAGTCGCTTAGTTCCCCAGCCCCAGCATTTT

clone_size: once
j_call: TRBJ1-5
cdr3_length: 13
v_call: TRBV7-2
d_call: .
cdr3_aa: CASSLSRAQPQHF
cdr3_nt: TGTGCCAGCAGCTTAAGTAGAGCTCAGCCCCAGCATTTT

clone_size: .
j_call: TRBJ1-5
cdr3_length: 16
v_call: TRBV30
d_call: .
cdr3_aa: CAWRSRAYSGNQPQHF
cdr3_nt: TGTGCCTGGAGGTCACGGGCCTATAGTGGTAATCAGCCCCAGCATTTT

clone_size: once
j_call: TRBJ2-1
cdr3_length: 15
v_call: TRBV4-2
d_call: TRBD1
cdr3_aa: CASSPGTGVYNEQFF
cdr3_nt: TGTGCCAGCAGCCCCGGGACAGGAGTCTACAATGAGCAGTTCTTC

clone_size: .
j_call: TRBJ2-3
cdr3_length: 14
v_call: TRBV5-1
d_call: .
cdr3_aa: CASSSGQLTDTQYF
cdr3_nt: TGCGCCAGCAGCTCCGGACAGCTCACAGATACGCAGTATTTT

clone_size: .
j_call: TRBJ2-1
cdr3_length: 14
v_call: TRBV28
d_call: TRBD2
cdr3_aa: CASWQRGVYNEQFF
cdr3_nt: TGTGCCAGCTGGCAGCGGGGGGTCTACAATGAGCAGTTCTTC

clone_size: .
j_call: TRBJ2-7
cdr3_length: 14
v_call: TRBV5-1
d_call: .
cdr3_aa: CASSLEGRGYEQYF
cdr3_nt: TGCGCCAGCAGCTTGGAGGGCAGGGGCTACGAGCAGTACTTC

clone_size: .
j_call: TRBJ2-3
cdr3_length: 16
v_call: TRBV28
d_call: TRBD2
cdr3_aa: CASSFSGGASKDTQYF
cdr3_nt: TGTGCCAGCAGCTTTAGCGGGGGGGCTTCCAAAGATACGCAGTATTTT

clone_size: .
j_call: TRBJ1-1
cdr3_length: 14
v_call: TRBV5-1
d_call: TRBD1
cdr3_aa: CASSLDRGSTEAFF
cdr3_nt: TGCGCCAGCAGCTTGGACAGGGGTTCCACTGAAGCTTTCTTT

clone_size: .
j_call: TRBJ1-2
cdr3_length: 13
v_call: TRBV10-1
d_call: .
cdr3_aa: CASSPGVYYGYTF
cdr3_nt: TGCGCCAGCTCCCCAGGGGTTTACTATGGCTACACCTTC

clone_size: .
j_call: TRBJ2-7
cdr3_length: 12
v_call: TRBV10-2
d_call: TRBD1
cdr3_aa: CATGQVKDEQYF
cdr3_nt: TGCGCCACCGGACAGGTAAAAGACGAGCAGTACTTC

clone_size: .
j_call: TRBJ1-2
cdr3_length: 15
v_call: TRBV7-2
d_call: .
cdr3_aa: CASSLATGLGNGYTF
cdr3_nt: TGTGCCAGCAGCTTGGCTACCGGGTTGGGGAATGGCTACACCTTC

clone_size: .
j_call: TRBJ1-5
cdr3_length: 16
v_call: TRBV4-2
d_call: .
cdr3_aa: CASSQDSGMSYQPQHF
cdr3_nt: TGTGCCAGCAGCCAAGATTCAGGGATGTCCTATCAGCCCCAGCATTTT

clone_size: .
j_call: TRBJ1-2
cdr3_length: 13
v_call: TRBV7-3
d_call: TRBD1
cdr3_aa: CASSPGTGGHYTF
cdr3_nt: TGTGCCAGCAGCCCCGGGACAGGGGGTCATTACACCTTC

clone_size: few
j_call: TRBJ2-2
cdr3_length: 15
v_call: TRBV25-1
d_call: .
cdr3_aa: CASSDSRGWIGELFF
cdr3_nt: TGTGCCAGCAGTGATTCGAGGGGGTGGATCGGGGAGCTGTTTTTT

clone_size: .
j_call: TRBJ1-1
cdr3_length: 14
v_call: TRBV14
d_call: TRBD1
cdr3_aa: CASSLDRGTSEAFF
cdr3_nt: TGTGCCAGCAGCCTGGACAGGGGGACATCTGAAGCTTTCTTT

clone_size: .
j_call: TRBJ2-5
cdr3_length: 14
v_call: TRBV7-2
d_call: TRBD2
cdr3_aa: CASSFPGGQETQYF
cdr3_nt: TGTGCCAGCAGCTTCCCGGGGGGGCAAGAGACCCAGTACTTC

clone_size: .
j_call: TRBJ2-5
cdr3_length: 16
v_call: TRBV5-1
d_call: TRBD2
cdr3_aa: CASSLGTSGSRETQYF
cdr3_nt: TGCGCCAGCAGCTTGGGGACTAGCGGGAGTAGGGAGACCCAGTACTTC

clone_size: .
j_call: TRBJ1-2
cdr3_length: 12
v_call: TRBV30
d_call: .
cdr3_aa: CASWSGNYGYTF
cdr3_nt: TGTGCCTCGTGGTCCGGTAACTATGGCTACACCTTC

clone_size: .
j_call: TRBJ1-5
cdr3_length: 17
v_call: TRBV15
d_call: .
cdr3_aa: CATSSGPRDAEYQPQHF
cdr3_nt: TGTGCCACCAGCAGTGGCCCTAGGGACGCTGAATATCAGCCCCAGCATTTT

clone_size: .
j_call: TRBJ1-1
cdr3_length: 17
v_call: TRBV18
d_call: .
cdr3_aa: CASSPTGQGGLGTEAFF
cdr3_nt: TGTGCCAGCTCACCCACGGGACAAGGAGGTCTGGGCACTGAAGCTTTCTTT

clone_size: .
j_call: TRBJ2-5
cdr3_length: 15
v_call: TRBV6-1
d_call: .
cdr3_aa: CASSEVGATPETQYF
cdr3_nt: TGTGCCAGCAGTGAGGTAGGGGCCACTCCGGAGACCCAGTACTTC

clone_size: .
j_call: TRBJ1-1
cdr3_length: 15
v_call: TRBV7-8
d_call: .
cdr3_aa: CASSLDLGFGTEAFF
cdr3_nt: TGTGCCAGCAGCTTAGATCTAGGGTTCGGGACTGAAGCTTTCTTT

clone_size: once
j_call: TRBJ2-3
cdr3_length: 16
v_call: TRBV9
d_call: .
cdr3_aa: CASSVGASSGTDTQYF
cdr3_nt: TGTGCCAGCAGCGTAGGTGCGTCAAGCGGCACAGATACGCAGTATTTT

clone_size: .
j_call: TRBJ2-7
cdr3_length: 13
v_call: TRBV5-1
d_call: .
cdr3_aa: CATPRPREYEQYF
cdr3_nt: TGCGCCACCCCCCGGCCCCGGGAGTACGAGCAGTACTTC

clone_size: few
j_call: TRBJ1-6
cdr3_length: 14
v_call: TRBV28
d_call: .
cdr3_aa: CASSFAGVNSPLHF
cdr3_nt: TGTGCCAGCAGTTTTGCAGGGGTGAATTCACCCCTCCACTTT

clone_size: .
j_call: TRBJ1-2
cdr3_length: 12
v_call: TRBV29-1
d_call: .
cdr3_aa: CSVTGLDYGYTF
cdr3_nt: TGCAGCGTTACAGGGTTGGACTATGGCTACACCTTC

clone_size: .
j_call: TRBJ1-5
cdr3_length: 15
v_call: TRBV6-6
d_call: .
cdr3_aa: CASSLGGRGNQPQHF
cdr3_nt: TGTGCCAGCAGTTTAGGGGGTCGTGGCAATCAGCCCCAGCATTTT

clone_size: .
j_call: TRBJ2-1
cdr3_length: 15
v_call: TRBV5-4
d_call: .
cdr3_aa: CASSLVGSGANEQFF
cdr3_nt: TGTGCCAGCAGCTTGGTTGGTTCCGGGGCCAATGAGCAGTTCTTC

clone_size: .
j_call: TRBJ2-7
cdr3_length: 14
v_call: TRBV6-6
d_call: TRBD1
cdr3_aa: CASRPSTGFDEQYF
cdr3_nt: TGTGCCAGCAGACCTTCGACAGGGTTCGACGAGCAGTACTTC

clone_size: .
j_call: TRBJ2-1
cdr3_length: 15
v_call: TRBV27
d_call: .
cdr3_aa: CASRSGELAYNEQFF
cdr3_nt: TGTGCCAGCAGATCAGGGGAACTCGCCTACAATGAGCAGTTCTTC

clone_size: .
j_call: TRBJ1-2
cdr3_length: 13
v_call: TRBV10-3
d_call: .
cdr3_aa: CAISEAQAAGYTF
cdr3_nt: TGTGCCATCAGTGAGGCTCAGGCGGCTGGCTACACCTTC

clone_size: few
j_call: TRBJ1-1
cdr3_length: 11
v_call: TRBV28
d_call: .
cdr3_aa: CASSSVTEAFF
cdr3_nt: TGTGCCAGCAGTTCGGTCACTGAAGCTTTCTTT

clone_size: .
j_call: TRBJ2-3
cdr3_length: 16
v_call: TRBV5-6
d_call: .
cdr3_aa: CASSPGAGPGTDTQYF
cdr3_nt: TGTGCCAGCAGCCCTGGGGCGGGGCCGGGAACAGATACGCAGTATTTT

clone_size: .
j_call: TRBJ1-2
cdr3_length: 13
v_call: TRBV7-9
d_call: TRBD1
cdr3_aa: CASSLGGDRDYTF
cdr3_nt: TGTGCCAGCAGCTTAGGTGGGGACAGGGACTACACCTTC

clone_size: once
j_call: TRBJ2-1
cdr3_length: 16
v_call: TRBV28
d_call: TRBD1
cdr3_aa: CASFTLQGAGYNEQFF
cdr3_nt: TGTGCCAGCTTTACCCTACAGGGGGCGGGATACAATGAGCAGTTCTTC

clone_size: .
j_call: TRBJ2-1
cdr3_length: 21
v_call: TRBV7-3
d_call: .
cdr3_aa: CASSLRTRPRIRERFYNEQFF
cdr3_nt: TGTGCCAGCAGCTTGAGAACAAGACCGCGTATTAGGGAGCGGTTCTACAATGAGCAGTTCTTC

clone_size: .
j_call: TRBJ1-5
cdr3_length: 13
v_call: TRBV19
d_call: TRBD1
cdr3_aa: CASSDRDNQPQHF
cdr3_nt: TGTGCCAGTAGTGACAGGGACAATCAGCCCCAGCATTTT

clone_size: .
j_call: TRBJ2-4
cdr3_length: 16
v_call: TRBV18
d_call: TRBD1
cdr3_aa: CASSMGQGIAKNIQYF
cdr3_nt: TGTGCCAGCTCAATGGGACAGGGGATAGCCAAAAACATTCAGTACTTC

clone_size: .
j_call: TRBJ2-2
cdr3_length: 16
v_call: TRBV30
d_call: .
cdr3_aa: CAWSRDLGWNTGELFF
cdr3_nt: TGTGCCTGGAGTAGGGACTTGGGGTGGAACACCGGGGAGCTGTTTTTT

clone_size: .
j_call: TRBJ1-4
cdr3_length: 15
v_call: TRBV28
d_call: .
cdr3_aa: CASSTSRATNEKLFF
cdr3_nt: TGTGCCAGCAGTACTAGCCGTGCAACTAATGAAAAACTGTTTTTT

clone_size: .
j_call: TRBJ2-3
cdr3_length: 18
v_call: TRBV2
d_call: TRBD2
cdr3_aa: CASSDGWGLAASTDTQYF
cdr3_nt: TGTGCCAGCAGTGACGGTTGGGGACTAGCGGCCAGCACAGATACGCAGTATTTT

clone_size: few
j_call: TRBJ1-1
cdr3_length: 14
v_call: TRBV30
d_call: .
cdr3_aa: CAWSVSRGDTEAFF
cdr3_nt: TGTGCCTGGAGTGTAAGCCGAGGGGACACTGAAGCTTTCTTT

clone_size: once
j_call: TRBJ1-4
cdr3_length: 15
v_call: TRBV6-6
d_call: .
cdr3_aa: CASRPPSEAGEKLFF
cdr3_nt: TGTGCCAGCAGACCGCCCTCGGAGGCTGGGGAAAAACTGTTTTTT

clone_size: .
j_call: TRBJ1-1
cdr3_length: 17
v_call: TRBV5-1
d_call: TRBD1
cdr3_aa: CASSSVLQGSMGTEAFF
cdr3_nt: TGCGCCAGCAGCTCGGTATTACAGGGGTCCATGGGCACTGAAGCTTTCTTT